Listed below are T cell receptor beta chains from one sample, sequenced in a study of identical twins. A single record per CDR3 protein comes from TCRdb applying MiXCR to the 5' RACE reads. The sample shows around 650,000 distinct CDR3 sequences, around 7.4% of them seen only once. In addition, the sample was reused for a study of yellow fever vaccine responses in identical twins.

The material sequenced was PBMCs. The receptors here all came from a woman under 30 in good health. CDR3s include the opening cysteine and the closing phenylalanine or tryptophan. D genes are given only for firm matches. Not all rows give a size; the values are once, few, many and, for expanded clones, a class.

d_gene: TRBD2; j_gene: TRBJ2-1; abundance: -; v_gene: TRBV28; CDR3nt: TGTGCCAGCAGTTTATGGACTAGCGGGGGGAAGCAGTTCTTC; CDR3aa: CASSLWTSGGKQFF
d_gene: TRBD1; j_gene: TRBJ1-2; abundance: few; v_gene: TRBV4-2; CDR3nt: TGTGCCAGCAGCCAAGAAGGTCCCACCGGGACAGGGGTTGGTAACTATGGCTACACCTTC; CDR3aa: CASSQEGPTGTGVGNYGYTF
d_gene: -; j_gene: TRBJ2-7; abundance: -; v_gene: TRBV4-1; CDR3nt: TGCGCCAGCAGCCAAGTGGATCGCGACTCCTACGAGCAGTACTTC; CDR3aa: CASSQVDRDSYEQYF
d_gene: TRBD1; j_gene: TRBJ2-7; abundance: few; v_gene: TRBV5-1; CDR3nt: TGCGCCAGCAGCTTGGAGACAGGGGGAGCCTACGAGCAGTACTTC; CDR3aa: CASSLETGGAYEQYF
d_gene: TRBD1; j_gene: TRBJ2-7; abundance: many; v_gene: TRBV20-1; CDR3nt: TGCAGTGCTAGAGATCCCGTACAGGGGTACGAGCAGTACTTC; CDR3aa: CSARDPVQGYEQYF
d_gene: -; j_gene: TRBJ2-5; abundance: -; v_gene: TRBV14; CDR3nt: TGTGCCAGCAGCCAAGAGGCTATGGGGGGCCAAGAGACCCAGTACTTC; CDR3aa: CASSQEAMGGQETQYF
d_gene: -; j_gene: TRBJ2-6; abundance: few; v_gene: TRBV25-1; CDR3nt: TGTGCCAGCTCCTTCATTGGGGCCAACGTCCTGACTTTC; CDR3aa: CASSFIGANVLTF
d_gene: -; j_gene: TRBJ2-3; abundance: -; v_gene: TRBV5-1; CDR3nt: TGCGCCAGCAGCTTGGCCCCCGGCGGGGCGGGAACAGATACGCAGTATTTT; CDR3aa: CASSLAPGGAGTDTQYF
d_gene: -; j_gene: TRBJ1-1; abundance: -; v_gene: TRBV5-1; CDR3nt: TGCGCCAGCAGCCCGCCGGGGGGGGGCACTGAAGCTTTCTTT; CDR3aa: CASSPPGGGTEAFF
d_gene: -; j_gene: TRBJ2-5; abundance: many; v_gene: TRBV10-3; CDR3nt: TGTGCCATCAGTGACTCGGGCAGGGAATGGGAGACCCAGTACTTC; CDR3aa: CAISDSGREWETQYF
d_gene: -; j_gene: TRBJ2-3; abundance: few; v_gene: TRBV27; CDR3nt: TGTGCCAGCAGGCCCGGATATAGCACAGATACGCAGTATTTT; CDR3aa: CASRPGYSTDTQYF
d_gene: TRBD1; j_gene: TRBJ2-3; abundance: many; v_gene: TRBV29-1; CDR3nt: TGCAGCGTTTTACCCGGGACAGGGAATTTGGATACGCAGTATTTT; CDR3aa: CSVLPGTGNLDTQYF
d_gene: TRBD1; j_gene: TRBJ2-7; abundance: many; v_gene: TRBV3-1; CDR3nt: TGTGCCAGCAGCCAGAGGGACAGAAACTACGAGCAGTACTTC; CDR3aa: CASSQRDRNYEQYF
d_gene: TRBD2; j_gene: TRBJ2-3; abundance: many; v_gene: TRBV6-5; CDR3nt: TGTGCCAGCAGTTACGCGGGAGGGACAGATACGCAGTATTTT; CDR3aa: CASSYAGGTDTQYF
d_gene: -; j_gene: TRBJ2-1; abundance: many; v_gene: TRBV12-3/TRBV12-4; CDR3nt: TGTGCCAGCAGACAGACAGAGAATAGCTCCTACAATGAGCAGTTCTTC; CDR3aa: CASRQTENSSYNEQFF
d_gene: TRBD2; j_gene: TRBJ2-1; abundance: many; v_gene: TRBV9; CDR3nt: TGTGCCAGCAGCGTAGTAGCGGGAGAGTTCACCCATGAGCAGTTCTTC; CDR3aa: CASSVVAGEFTHEQFF